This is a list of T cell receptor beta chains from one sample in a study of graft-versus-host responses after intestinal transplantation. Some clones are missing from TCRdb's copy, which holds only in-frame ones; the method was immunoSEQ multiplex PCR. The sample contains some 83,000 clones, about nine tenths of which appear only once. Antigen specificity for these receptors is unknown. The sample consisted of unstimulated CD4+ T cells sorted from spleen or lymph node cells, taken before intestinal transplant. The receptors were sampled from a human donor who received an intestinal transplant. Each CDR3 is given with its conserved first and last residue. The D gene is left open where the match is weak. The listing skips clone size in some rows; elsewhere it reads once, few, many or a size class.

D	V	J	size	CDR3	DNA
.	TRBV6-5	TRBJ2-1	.	CASKWQASYNEQFF	TGTGCCAGCAAATGGCAGGCTTCCTACAATGAGCAGTTCTTC
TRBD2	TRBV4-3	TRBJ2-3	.	CASSQVLAGPTDTQYF	TGCGCCAGCAGCCAAGTATTAGCGGGGCCCACAGATACGCAGTATTTT
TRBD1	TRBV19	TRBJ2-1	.	CASSIDRGLNNEQFF	TGTGCCAGTAGTATAGACAGGGGGCTCAACAATGAGCAGTTCTTC
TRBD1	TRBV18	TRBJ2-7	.	CASSPFGQGFDEQYF	TGTGCCAGCTCACCCTTCGGACAGGGGTTCGACGAGCAGTACTTC
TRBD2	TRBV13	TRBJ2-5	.	CASSLTLASGGQETQYF	TGTGCCAGCAGCTTAACTTTGGCTAGCGGGGGACAAGAGACCCAGTACTTC
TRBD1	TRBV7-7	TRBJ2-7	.	CASSLVDREYEQYF	TGTGCCAGCAGCTTAGTGGACAGGGAATACGAGCAGTACTTC
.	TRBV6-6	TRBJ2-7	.	CASSPRTDSYEQYF	TGTGCCAGCAGCCCACGGACAGACTCCTACGAGCAGTACTTC
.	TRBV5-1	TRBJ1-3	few	CASSLNRGNTIYF	TGCGCCAGCAGCTTAAACAGGGGAAACACCATATATTTT
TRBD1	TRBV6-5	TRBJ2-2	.	CASSRQGLNTGELFF	TGTGCCAGCAGTCGACAGGGGCTAAACACCGGGGAGCTGTTTTTT
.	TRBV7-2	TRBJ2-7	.	CASSLALSYEQYF	TGTGCCAGCAGCTTAGCCCTCTCCTACGAGCAGTACTTC
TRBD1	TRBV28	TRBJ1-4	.	CASSLAGDRGREKLFF	TGTGCCAGCAGTTTGGCCGGGGACAGGGGGCGAGAAAAACTGTTTTTT
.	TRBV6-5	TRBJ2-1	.	CASGDSYNEQFF	TGTGCCAGCGGAGACTCCTACAATGAGCAGTTCTTC
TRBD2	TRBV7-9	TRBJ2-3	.	CASSPSLAGVRGQYF	TGTGCCAGCAGCCCGTCGCTAGCGGGGGTCCGGGGGCAGTATTTT
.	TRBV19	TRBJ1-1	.	CASSIDLGLAAFF	TGTGCCAGTAGTATAGATCTAGGCCTGGCCGCTTTCTTT
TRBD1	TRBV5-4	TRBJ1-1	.	CASSVSGQTVERAFF	TGTGCCAGCAGCGTATCGGGACAGACCGTGGAGAGAGCTTTCTTT
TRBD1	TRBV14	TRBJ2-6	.	CASSRRTGSSGANVLTF	TGTGCCAGCAGCCGCCGGACAGGGAGCTCTGGGGCCAACGTCCTGACTTTC
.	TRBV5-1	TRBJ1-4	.	CASSVSTDEKLFF	TGCGCCAGCAGCGTAAGTACGGATGAAAAACTGTTTTTT